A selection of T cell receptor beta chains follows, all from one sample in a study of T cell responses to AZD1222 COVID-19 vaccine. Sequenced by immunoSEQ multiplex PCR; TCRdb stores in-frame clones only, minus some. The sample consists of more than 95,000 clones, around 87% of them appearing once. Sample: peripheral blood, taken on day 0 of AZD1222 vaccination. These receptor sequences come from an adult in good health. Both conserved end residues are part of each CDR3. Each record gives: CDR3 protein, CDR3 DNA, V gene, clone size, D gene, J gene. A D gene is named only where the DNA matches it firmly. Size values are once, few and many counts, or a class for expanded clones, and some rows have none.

CDR3: CASSPIAGGYNEQFF
DNA: TGTGCCAGCAGCCCAATTGCGGGCGGGTACAATGAGCAGTTCTTC
V: TRBV9
size: -
D: -
J: TRBJ2-1

CDR3: CASRAVGSVYNEQFF
DNA: TGTGCCAGCCGAGCAGTGGGGTCCGTCTACAATGAGCAGTTCTTC
V: TRBV28
size: few
D: -
J: TRBJ2-1

CDR3: CASSPGHRNTEAFF
DNA: TGTGCCAGCAGCCCGGGACACAGGAACACTGAAGCTTTCTTT
V: TRBV7-9
size: -
D: -
J: TRBJ1-1

CDR3: CASSGGQGDTEAFF
DNA: TGTGCCAGCAGTGGCGGACAGGGAGACACTGAAGCTTTCTTT
V: TRBV2
size: few
D: TRBD1
J: TRBJ1-1

CDR3: CAWSSAGANYGYTF
DNA: TGTGCCTGGAGTTCCGCAGGAGCCAACTATGGCTACACCTTC
V: TRBV30
size: -
D: -
J: TRBJ1-2

CDR3: CASSPTGQGPRNYGYTF
DNA: TGTGCCAGCAGCCCCACGGGACAGGGTCCGCGTAACTATGGCTACACCTTC
V: TRBV5-5
size: -
D: TRBD1
J: TRBJ1-2

CDR3: CASGLEPYTEAFF
DNA: TGTGCTAGTGGTTTGGAGCCTTACACTGAAGCTTTCTTT
V: TRBV12-5
size: -
D: -
J: TRBJ1-1

CDR3: CASSPTELMNTEAFF
DNA: TGTGCCAGCAGCCCGACAGAACTCATGAACACTGAAGCTTTCTTT
V: TRBV7-2
size: -
D: -
J: TRBJ1-1

CDR3: CASSSGPLGTDTQYF
DNA: TGTGCCAGCTCGTCGGGCCCATTGGGCACAGATACGCAGTATTTT
V: TRBV7-9
size: -
D: -
J: TRBJ2-3

CDR3: CASSPSDRGRMNTEAFF
DNA: TGTGCCAGCTCACCAAGCGACAGGGGGAGGATGAACACTGAAGCTTTCTTT
V: TRBV18
size: -
D: TRBD1
J: TRBJ1-1

CDR3: CASSLVAGGRNEQFF
DNA: TGTGCTAGCAGCTTAGTAGCGGGGGGGCGGAATGAGCAGTTCTTC
V: TRBV7-7
size: -
D: TRBD2
J: TRBJ2-1

CDR3: CASSKEGSSGGVRSDTQYF
DNA: TGTGCCAGCAGCAAAGAGGGGTCTAGCGGGGGGGTAAGGTCAGATACGCAGTATTTT
V: TRBV21-1
size: -
D: -
J: TRBJ2-3

CDR3: CASSLIGGSSGEQYF
DNA: TGTGCCAGCAGCCTAATTGGCGGGAGCTCGGGCGAGCAGTACTTC
V: TRBV7-2
size: -
D: TRBD2
J: TRBJ2-7

CDR3: CATSDPNSYEQYF
DNA: TGTGCCACCAGTGACCCCAACAGCTACGAGCAGTACTTC
V: TRBV24-1
size: -
D: -
J: TRBJ2-7

CDR3: CASSLIGADTQYF
DNA: TGTGCCAGCAGTTTAATCGGTGCAGATACGCAGTATTTT
V: TRBV12-3/TRBV12-4
size: -
D: -
J: TRBJ2-3

CDR3: CAISESSLAGPTYEQYF
DNA: TGTGCCATCAGTGAGTCGTCCCTAGCGGGACCCACCTACGAGCAGTACTTC
V: TRBV10-3
size: -
D: TRBD2
J: TRBJ2-7

CDR3: CASSIRGFELETQYF
DNA: TGTGCCAGTAGTATCCGGGGCTTTGAGTTGGAGACCCAGTACTTC
V: TRBV19
size: -
D: -
J: TRBJ2-5

CDR3: CASSLGQSYEQYF
DNA: TGTGCCAGCAGCTTAGGGCAGTCCTACGAGCAGTACTTC
V: TRBV13
size: -
D: -
J: TRBJ2-7

CDR3: CASSRQGSTGELFF
DNA: TGTGCCAGCAGTCGCCAGGGGTCCACCGGGGAGCTGTTTTTT
V: TRBV6-5
size: once
D: -
J: TRBJ2-2

CDR3: CASSQDRGREQYF
DNA: TGCGCCAGCAGCCAAGACAGGGGGAGGGAGCAGTACTTC
V: TRBV4-3
size: -
D: -
J: TRBJ2-7

CDR3: CASKGTQNSPLHF
DNA: TGTGCCAGTAAGGGGACCCAAAATTCACCCCTCCACTTT
V: TRBV19
size: once
D: -
J: TRBJ1-6

CDR3: CASSLSGGGNSPLHF
DNA: TGTGCCAGCAGCTTGTCAGGGGGTGGTAATTCACCCCTCCACTTT
V: TRBV7-9
size: -
D: TRBD1
J: TRBJ1-6

CDR3: CASSLMVAGNTEAFF
DNA: TGTGCCAGCAGCTTGATGGTTGCAGGAAACACTGAAGCTTTCTTT
V: TRBV7-2
size: -
D: -
J: TRBJ1-1

CDR3: CASSLAYDTDTQYF
DNA: TGTGCCAGCAGCTTGGCCTACGACACAGATACGCAGTATTTT
V: TRBV5-4
size: -
D: -
J: TRBJ2-3

CDR3: CASLVDRGPYSTDTQYF
DNA: TGTGCCAGCCTAGTGGACAGGGGACCTTATAGCACAGATACGCAGTATTTT
V: TRBV5-8
size: few
D: TRBD1
J: TRBJ2-3

CDR3: CASSPRREYPGELFF
DNA: TGTGCCAGCTCACCACGACGGGAGTACCCCGGGGAGCTGTTTTTT
V: TRBV18
size: -
D: -
J: TRBJ2-2

CDR3: CASRIMVSSYEQYF
DNA: TGTGCCAGCCGTATCATGGTGAGCTCCTACGAGCAGTACTTC
V: TRBV27
size: -
D: -
J: TRBJ2-7

CDR3: CASSGSAGGSGEQFF
DNA: TGTGCCAGCAGTGGATCAGCGGGGGGGTCGGGTGAGCAGTTCTTC
V: TRBV6-4
size: -
D: TRBD2
J: TRBJ2-1